This TCR beta chain was sequenced for a study of control samples from healthy donors and cancer patients (dated by TCRdb to between 2020 and 2021). CDR1 and CDR2, looked up from the germline V gene (reference sequence), are MNHEY and SMNVEV. Including the terminal cysteine and phenylalanine, the CDR3 comprises 13 residues. CDR3 DNA is the only sequence kept; it has 39 bases, read in frame from the first base. V was cut back by 5 bases and J by 9 bases, leaving a gap of 14 bases between them. Regarding this clone: Its antigen is still unknown. No qualities accompany the bases; no much larger clone lies one base away.

The receptor library was made with the immunoSEQ multiplex PCR assay. TCRdb obtained this table from immuneACCESS and retained in-frame rearrangements with V and J assigned. These tables miss some clones; where compared with another copy, unresolved V genes account for less than half of the shortfall, and the remainder is unexplained. The sample table contains 95,000 to 100,000 clones; only one count was recorded for around 80% of them. The top ten clones comprise roughly 2% of the sample. The receptor was isolated from a man between 60 and 70 years old in good health. Material for sequencing was blood. The sequence joins TRBV27 to TRBJ2-1, with a weak D call of TRBD1 (5 bases match). The DNA reads as follows: TGTGCCAGCAGTCCCAAGACAGACGGTGAGCAGTTCTTC. This codes for CASSPKTDGEQFF.